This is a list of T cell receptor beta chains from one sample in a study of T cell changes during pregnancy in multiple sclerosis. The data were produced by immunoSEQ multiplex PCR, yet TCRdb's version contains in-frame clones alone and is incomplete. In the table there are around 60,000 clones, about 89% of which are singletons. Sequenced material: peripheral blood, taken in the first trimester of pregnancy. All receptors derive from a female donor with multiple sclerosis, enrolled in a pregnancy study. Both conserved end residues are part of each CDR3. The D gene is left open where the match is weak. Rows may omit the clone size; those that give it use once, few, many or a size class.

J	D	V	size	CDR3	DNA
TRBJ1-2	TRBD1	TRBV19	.	CASSPDGQGYGYTF	TGTGCCAGTAGTCCCGACGGACAGGGCTATGGCTACACCTTC
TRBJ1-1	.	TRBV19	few	CASSIGAMSEAFF	TGTGCCAGTAGTATAGGGGCTATGTCTGAAGCTTTCTTT
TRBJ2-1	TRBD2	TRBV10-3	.	CAISDSGTSGSSYNEQFF	TGTGCCATCAGTGATTCCGGGACTAGCGGCAGCTCCTACAATGAGCAGTTCTTC
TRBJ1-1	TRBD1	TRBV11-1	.	CASSPGQRWNTEAFF	TGTGCCAGCAGCCCGGGACAGCGATGGAACACTGAAGCTTTCTTT
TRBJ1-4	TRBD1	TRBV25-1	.	CASSERRTGGSNEKLFF	TGTGCCAGCAGTGAAAGACGCACAGGGGGTTCTAATGAAAAACTGTTTTTT
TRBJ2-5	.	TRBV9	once	CASSVTPGQETQYF	TGTGCCAGCAGCGTAACCCCAGGACAAGAGACCCAGTACTTC
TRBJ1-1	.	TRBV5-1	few	CASSLHRNTEAFF	TGCGCCAGCAGCTTGCACAGGAACACTGAAGCTTTCTTT
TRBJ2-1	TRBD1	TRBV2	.	CASRDREWNEQFF	TGTGCCAGCAGAGACAGGGAGTGGAATGAGCAGTTCTTC
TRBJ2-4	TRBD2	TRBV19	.	CASSTSGDIQYF	TGTGCCAGTAGTACTAGCGGGGACATTCAGTACTTC
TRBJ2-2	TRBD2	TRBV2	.	CASSWRAGGNTGELFF	TGTGCCAGCAGTTGGAGAGCGGGGGGGAACACCGGGGAGCTGTTTTTT
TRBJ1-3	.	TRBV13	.	CASSRGYSGNTIYF	TGTGCCAGCAGCCGCGGCTACTCTGGAAACACCATATATTTT
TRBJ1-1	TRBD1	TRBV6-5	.	CASSYSGQTNTEAFF	TGTGCCAGCAGTTACTCGGGACAGACGAACACTGAAGCTTTCTTT
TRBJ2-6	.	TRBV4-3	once	CASSQVGGSGANVLTF	TGCGCCAGCAGCCAAGTAGGAGGCTCTGGGGCCAACGTCCTGACTTTC
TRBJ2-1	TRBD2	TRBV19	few	CASSSLAASYNEQFF	TGTGCCAGTAGTTCCCTAGCGGCCTCCTACAATGAGCAGTTCTTC
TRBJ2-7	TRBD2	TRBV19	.	CASSISAPGTSGSLPPIEQYF	TGTGCCAGTAGTATATCCGCCCCGGGGACTAGCGGCTCTCTACCTCCCATCGAGCAGTACTTC
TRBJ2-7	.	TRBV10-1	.	CASSEEQGKPYEQYF	TGCGCCAGCAGTGAGGAACAGGGTAAACCCTACGAGCAGTACTTC
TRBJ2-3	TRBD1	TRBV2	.	CATLWGQGGGTDTQYF	TGTGCCACCCTTTGGGGACAGGGAGGGGGTACAGATACGCAGTATTTT
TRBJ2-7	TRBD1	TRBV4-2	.	CASSQDIGTGYEQYF	TGTGCCAGCAGCCAAGACATCGGGACAGGCTACGAGCAGTACTTC
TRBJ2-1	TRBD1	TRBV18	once	CASSQDRETYNEQFF	TGTGCCAGCTCTCAAGACAGGGAGACCTACAATGAGCAGTTCTTC
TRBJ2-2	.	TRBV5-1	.	CASSWTTGITGELFF	TGCGCCAGCAGCTGGACTACAGGTATCACCGGGGAGCTGTTTTTT
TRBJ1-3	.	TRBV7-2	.	CASSSGQGSGNTIYF	TGTGCCAGCAGCTCCGGCCAGGGGTCTGGAAACACCATATATTTT
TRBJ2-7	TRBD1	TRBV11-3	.	CASSPRDRSYEQYF	TGTGCCAGCAGCCCAAGGGACAGGTCCTACGAGCAGTACTTC
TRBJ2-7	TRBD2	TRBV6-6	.	CASSYSGTSGSYEQYF	TGTGCCAGCAGTTACTCAGGGACTAGCGGGAGTTACGAGCAGTACTTC
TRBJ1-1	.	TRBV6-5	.	CASSGHSNTEAFF	TGTGCCAGCTCGGGACATTCAAACACTGAAGCTTTCTTT
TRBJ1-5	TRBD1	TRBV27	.	CASSRTGDQPQHF	TGTGCCAGCAGCCGGACAGGGGATCAGCCCCAGCATTTT
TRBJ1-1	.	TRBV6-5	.	CASSYQGRAEAFF	TGTGCCAGCAGTTACCAGGGGAGGGCTGAAGCTTTCTTT
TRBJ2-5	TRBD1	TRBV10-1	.	CASSQTYRGQETQYF	TGCGCCAGCTCTCAAACCTACAGGGGGCAAGAGACCCAGTACTTC
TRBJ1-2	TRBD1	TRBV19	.	CASSAVAGGSYGYTF	TGTGCCAGTAGTGCCGTGGCAGGGGGCTCCTATGGCTACACCTTC
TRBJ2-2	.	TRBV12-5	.	CASGLVTQAPGELFF	TGTGCTAGTGGTTTGGTGACCCAGGCCCCCGGGGAGCTGTTTTTT
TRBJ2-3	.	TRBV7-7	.	CASSFEGLQDTQYF	TGTGCCAGCAGCTTCGAGGGACTTCAAGATACGCAGTATTTT
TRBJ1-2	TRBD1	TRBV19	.	CASSISGGGQLKANYGYTF	TGTGCCAGTAGTATATCGGGAGGGGGACAGCTGAAAGCTAACTATGGCTACACCTTC